This T cell receptor (beta chain) originates from a study of T cells in Graves' hyperthyroidism and ophthalmopathy. Trimming removed 5 bases from V and 8 bases from J, with 16 bases in between. Germline V gene data show CDR1 as LNHDA and CDR2 as SQIVND (reference sequence). The CDR3 sequence is 14 residues long. Amplified regions were TCR beta CDR3 sequences from RNA transcripts. With the HTBI primer set, the TCR CDR3 went through a first round of RT-PCR. TCRdb re-derived calls from the multiplex PCR reads in MiXCR, one entry per CDR3 protein. The sample contains 600,000 to 750,000 distinct CDR3 sequences, around 16% of which appear only once.

The chain combines TRBV19 with TRBJ2-1; D could derive from TRBD1 or TRBD2 (6 bases each). Sequencing used blood. This clonotype was sampled from a man between 50 and 59 years old with Graves' hyperthyroidism. The CDR3 loop reads CASSSPGAEDEQFF. DNA for the CDR3: TGTGCCAGTAGTTCGCCGGGGGCGGAGGATGAGCAGTTCTTC.